This entry describes one T cell receptor beta chain. The sample comes from a study of blood T cell repertoires in COVID-19. From germline, CDR1 is LGHNA and CDR2 YNFKEQ. This CDR3 spans 14 amino acids. V was clipped by 2 bases and J by 10 bases, with 12 bases between them. The authors' processing: Estimation of nucleated cell counts was performed using reference gene primer amplification. The protocol was immunoSEQ multiplex PCR, while the TCRdb copy is restricted to in-frame clones and leaves out a portion. That table is the source of V, J and clone size, and D and trimming were worked out from the DNA. The sample carries around 280,000 clones, 90% recorded once.

The clonotype comes from a woman between 18 and 30 years old with acute COVID-19. What was sequenced was PBMCs or T cells enriched from blood (not recorded which). The chain links TRBV4-2 to TRBJ1-6; perhaps TRBD1 as D (6 bases). The DNA for the CDR3 is TGTGCCAGCAGCCAACCCACAGGGAACTCACCCCTCCACTTT. Translation gives CASSQPTGNSPLHF.